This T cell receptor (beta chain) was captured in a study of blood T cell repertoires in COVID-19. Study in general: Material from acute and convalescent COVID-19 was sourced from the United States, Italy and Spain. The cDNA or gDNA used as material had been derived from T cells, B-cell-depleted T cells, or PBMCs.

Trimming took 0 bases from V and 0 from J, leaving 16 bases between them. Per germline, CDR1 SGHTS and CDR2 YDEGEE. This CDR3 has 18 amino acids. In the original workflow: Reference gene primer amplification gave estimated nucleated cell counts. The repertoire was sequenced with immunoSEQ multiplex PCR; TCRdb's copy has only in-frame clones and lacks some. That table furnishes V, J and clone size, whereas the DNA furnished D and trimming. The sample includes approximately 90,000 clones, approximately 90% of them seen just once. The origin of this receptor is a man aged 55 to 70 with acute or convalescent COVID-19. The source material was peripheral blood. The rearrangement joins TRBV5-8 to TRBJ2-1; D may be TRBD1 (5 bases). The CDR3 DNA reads TGTGCCAGCAGCTTGGTCGAAGGGGCCTTTAGCTCCTACAATGAGCAGTTCTTC. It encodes CASSLVEGAFSSYNEQFF. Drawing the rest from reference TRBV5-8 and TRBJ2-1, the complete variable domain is EAGVTQSPTHLIKTRGQQATLRCSPISGHTSVYWYQQALGLGLQFLLWYDEGEERNRGNFPPRFSGRQFPNYSSELNVNALELEDSALYLCASSLVEGAFSSYNEQFFGPGTRLTVL.